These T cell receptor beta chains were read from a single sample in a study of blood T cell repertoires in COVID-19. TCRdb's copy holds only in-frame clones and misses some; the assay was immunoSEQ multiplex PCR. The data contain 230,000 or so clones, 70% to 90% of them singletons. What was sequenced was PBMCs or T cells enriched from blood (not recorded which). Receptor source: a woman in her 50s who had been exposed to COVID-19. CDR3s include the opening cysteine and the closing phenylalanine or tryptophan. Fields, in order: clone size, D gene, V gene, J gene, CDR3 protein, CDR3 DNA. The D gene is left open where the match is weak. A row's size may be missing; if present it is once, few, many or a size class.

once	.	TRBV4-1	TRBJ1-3	CASSKVIAGPGGNTIYF	TGCGCCAGCAGTAAAGTAATAGCGGGGCCCGGAGGAAACACCATATATTTT
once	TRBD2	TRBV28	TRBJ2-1	CASSPGTSSFNEQFF	TGTGCCAGCAGCCCCGGGACTAGCTCTTTCAATGAGCAGTTCTTC
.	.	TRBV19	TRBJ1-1	CASSLRGTPEAFF	TGTGCCAGTAGTCTCCGGGGAACCCCTGAAGCTTTCTTT
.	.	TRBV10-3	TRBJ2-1	CAISRTGNEQFF	TGTGCCATCAGTCGGACTGGCAATGAGCAGTTCTTC
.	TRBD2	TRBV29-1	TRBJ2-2	CSVEGWGLAGGNTGELFF	TGCAGCGTTGAAGGTTGGGGACTAGCGGGGGGAAACACCGGGGAGCTGTTTTTT
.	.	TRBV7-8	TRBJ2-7	CASSLAPPLSGLYEQYF	TGTGCCAGCAGCTTAGCCCCCCCCCTGTCAGGCCTCTACGAGCAGTACTTC
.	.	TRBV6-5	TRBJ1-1	CASRGLRGSGTEAFF	TGTGCCAGCAGGGGGCTAAGGGGAAGTGGCACTGAAGCTTTCTTT
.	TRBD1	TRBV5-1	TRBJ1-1	CASSLDSGGTEAFF	TGCGCCAGCAGCTTGGACTCAGGGGGCACTGAAGCTTTCTTT
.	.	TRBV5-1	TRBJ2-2	CASSWRSGGTGELFF	TGCGCCAGCAGCTGGAGAAGCGGAGGCACCGGGGAGCTGTTTTTT
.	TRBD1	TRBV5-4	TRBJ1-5	CASSFDRGWSQHF	TGTGCCAGCAGCTTTGACAGGGGATGGTCCCAGCATTTT
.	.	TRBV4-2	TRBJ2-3	CASSQGRTDTQYF	TGTGCCAGCAGCCAAGGGAGGACAGATACGCAGTATTTT
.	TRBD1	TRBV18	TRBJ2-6	CASSPDRGSSGANVLTF	TGTGCCAGCTCACCCGACAGGGGGAGCTCTGGGGCCAACGTCCTGACTTTC
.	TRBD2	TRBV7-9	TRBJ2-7	CASSTGLAGAPYEQYF	TGTGCCAGCAGCACGGGACTAGCGGGGGCCCCCTACGAGCAGTACTTC
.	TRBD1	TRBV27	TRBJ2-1	CASSRDRGHFNEQFF	TGTGCCAGCAGCCGAGACAGGGGGCACTTCAATGAGCAGTTCTTC
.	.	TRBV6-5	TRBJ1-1	CASRGAGGTEAFF	TGTGCCAGCAGGGGAGCCGGAGGGACTGAAGCTTTCTTT
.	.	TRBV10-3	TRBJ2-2	CAISEPSGELFF	TGTGCCATCAGTGAGCCGTCCGGGGAGCTGTTTTTT
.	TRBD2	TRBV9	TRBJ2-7	CASSVNSGVPYEQYF	TGTGCCAGCAGCGTAAATAGCGGGGTCCCCTACGAGCAGTACTTC
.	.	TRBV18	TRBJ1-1	CASSLKGVSEAFF	TGTGCCAGCTCACTTAAAGGGGTATCTGAAGCTTTCTTT
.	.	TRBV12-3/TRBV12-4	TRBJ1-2	CASSLGRYGYTF	TGTGCCAGCAGTTTAGGGAGGTATGGCTACACCTTC
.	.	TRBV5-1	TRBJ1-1	CASSLAGNVGAGAFF	TGCGCCAGCAGCTTGGCCGGTAACGTCGGTGCGGGGGCTTTCTTT
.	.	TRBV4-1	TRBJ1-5	CASSQAGQLNQPQHF	TGCGCCAGCAGCCAAGCCGGACAGTTAAATCAGCCCCAGCATTTT
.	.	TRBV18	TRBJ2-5	CASSRDLQETQYF	TGTGCCAGCTCACGGGACTTACAAGAGACCCAGTACTTC
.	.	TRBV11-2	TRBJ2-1	CASSKLTLLGLYDEQFF	TGTGCCAGCAGCAAGCTGACCCTACTAGGCCTCTACGATGAGCAGTTCTTC
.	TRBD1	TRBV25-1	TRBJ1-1	CASSESNRGRTEAFF	TGTGCCAGCAGTGAATCCAACAGGGGGCGAACTGAAGCTTTCTTT
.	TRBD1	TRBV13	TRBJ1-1	CASSLGRGPAFF	TGTGCCAGCAGCTTAGGAAGGGGGCCCGCTTTCTTT
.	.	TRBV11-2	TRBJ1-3	CASGGGISSGNTIYF	TGTGCCAGCGGGGGGGGAATTAGCTCTGGAAACACCATATATTTT
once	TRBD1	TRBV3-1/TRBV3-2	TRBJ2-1	CASSPSRDSNEQFF	TGTGCCAGCAGCCCGTCCCGGGACAGCAATGAGCAGTTCTTC
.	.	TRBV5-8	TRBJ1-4	CASSSGIRNEKLFF	TGTGCCAGCAGCTCGGGGATCCGTAATGAAAAACTGTTTTTT
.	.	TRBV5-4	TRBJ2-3	CASSQTSMLTDTQYF	TGTGCCAGCAGCCAGACTAGTATGCTTACAGATACGCAGTATTTT
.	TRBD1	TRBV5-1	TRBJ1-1	CASSSGQGSDTEAFF	TGCGCCAGCAGCTCCGGACAGGGTTCTGACACTGAAGCTTTCTTT
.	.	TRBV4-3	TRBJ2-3	CASSQEVADTQYF	TGCGCCAGCAGCCAAGAGGTAGCAGATACGCAGTATTTT
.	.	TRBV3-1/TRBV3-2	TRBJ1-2	CASSPGRGDYGYTF	TGTGCCAGCAGCCCCGGACGGGGGGACTATGGCTACACCTTC
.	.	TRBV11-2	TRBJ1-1	CASSRWEGAEAFF	TGTGCCAGCAGCCGATGGGAGGGGGCTGAAGCTTTCTTT
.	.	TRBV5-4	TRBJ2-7	CASSLGFNRAPYEQYF	TGTGCCAGCAGCTTGGGATTCAACAGGGCCCCCTACGAGCAGTACTTC
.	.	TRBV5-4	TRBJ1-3	CASSLRSGVAGNTIYF	TGTGCCAGCAGCTTGAGGTCAGGGGTCGCTGGAAACACCATATATTTT
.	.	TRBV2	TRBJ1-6	CASRRGGGAANSPLHF	TGTGCCAGCAGGCGGGGGGGAGGGGCGGCCAATTCACCCCTCCACTTT
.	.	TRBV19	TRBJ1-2	CASKQADGYGYTF	TGTGCCAGTAAACAGGCAGATGGCTATGGCTACACCTTC
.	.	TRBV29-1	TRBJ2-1	CSAHSPGSYNEQFF	TGCAGCGCCCACTCCCCAGGGTCCTACAATGAGCAGTTCTTC
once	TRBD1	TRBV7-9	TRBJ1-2	CASSTRTGGKLGNYGYTF	TGTGCCAGCAGCACACGGACAGGGGGAAAACTAGGAAACTATGGCTACACCTTC
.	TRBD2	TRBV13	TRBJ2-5	CASTQRGLQETQYF	TGTGCCAGCACCCAGCGGGGCCTCCAAGAGACCCAGTACTTC
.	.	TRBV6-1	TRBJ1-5	CASSEGRSNQPQHF	TGTGCCAGCAGTGAGGGGAGGAGCAATCAGCCCCAGCATTTT
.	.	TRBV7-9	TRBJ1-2	CASSLMTDKPNYGYTF	TGTGCCAGCAGCTTAATGACAGATAAACCTAACTATGGCTACACCTTC
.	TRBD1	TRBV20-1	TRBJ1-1	CSASSLRTGGPEAFF	TGCAGTGCTAGTTCCTTACGGACAGGCGGGCCTGAAGCTTTCTTT
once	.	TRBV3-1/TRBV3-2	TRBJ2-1	CASSRTTFTSNEQFF	TGTGCCAGCAGCCGAACGACTTTCACCAGCAATGAGCAGTTCTTC
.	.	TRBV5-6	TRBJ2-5	CASSQSGTQRGETQYF	TGTGCCAGCAGCCAATCCGGGACTCAGAGGGGAGAGACCCAGTACTTC
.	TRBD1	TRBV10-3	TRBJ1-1	CAISRDRGNTEAFF	TGTGCCATCAGCCGCGACAGGGGGAACACTGAAGCTTTCTTT
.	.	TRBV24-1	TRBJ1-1	CATRAGAEFTEAFF	TGTGCCACCAGGGCGGGGGCCGAGTTCACTGAAGCTTTCTTT
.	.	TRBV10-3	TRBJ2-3	CAISEQITDTQYF	TGTGCCATCAGTGAGCAGATCACAGATACGCAGTATTTT
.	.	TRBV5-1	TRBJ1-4	CASSLAGAAGEKLFF	TGCGCCAGCAGCTTGGCAGGGGCTGCTGGTGAAAAACTGTTTTTT
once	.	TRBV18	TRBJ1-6	CASSTIGDPSHF	TGTGCCAGCTCAACAATAGGGGATCCTTCCCACTTT
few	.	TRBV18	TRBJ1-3	CASSSRGQSSGNTIYF	TGTGCCAGCTCATCGAGGGGACAAAGCTCTGGAAACACCATATATTTT
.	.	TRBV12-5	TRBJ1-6	CASGQHGVNSPLHF	TGTGCTAGTGGTCAACACGGGGTGAATTCACCCCTCCACTTT
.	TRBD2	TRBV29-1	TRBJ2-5	CSVNSGLAGAGETQYF	TGCAGCGTCAACTCGGGACTAGCGGGGGCGGGGGAGACCCAGTACTTC
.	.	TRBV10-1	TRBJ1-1	CASSETVSSQAFF	TGCGCCAGCAGTGAGACGGTTTCGTCGCAAGCTTTCTTT
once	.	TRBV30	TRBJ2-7	CAWSPPRDIPYEQYF	TGTGCCTGGAGCCCTCCCCGGGACATCCCCTACGAGCAGTACTTC
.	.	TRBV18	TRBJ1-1	CASSPFYTDHTEAFF	TGTGCCAGCTCACCATTTTATACAGACCACACTGAAGCTTTCTTT
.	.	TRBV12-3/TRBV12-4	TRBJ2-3	CASSRVGEDTQYF	TGTGCCAGCAGTCGGGTCGGGGAGGATACGCAGTATTTT